A selection of T cell receptor beta chains follows, all from one sample in a study of tumor and adjacent non-tumor tissue in lung cancer. TCRdb ran MiXCR on the multiplex PCR reads and lists one entry per CDR3 protein. Here the sample spans roughly 75,000 distinct CDR3 sequences, roughly 80% being singletons. Material: distant non-tumor lung tissue. Receptors originate from a man between 60 and 70 years old with non-small cell lung cancer. Each CDR3 is given with its conserved first and last residue. A D gene is named only where the DNA matches it firmly. A clone size is listed for some rows: how often the clone was seen (once, few, many), or a class if it is expanded.

clone size	V gene	D gene	J gene	CDR3 DNA	CDR3 protein
-	TRBV4-2	-	TRBJ1-1	TGTGTCAGCAGCCAAGTCGGACAGCTTGAGAACAGTGAAGCTTTGTTT	CVSSQVGQLENSEALF
-	TRBV11-3	TRBD2	TRBJ2-1	TGTGTCAGCAGCTCCCTAGCGGGAAGTTACAATGAGGAGTTCTTC	CVSSSLAGSYNEEFF
-	TRBV4-3	TRBD1	TRBJ2-7	TGCGCCAGCAACCAAGCCGGAGAGACAGGGGCCTACGAGCAGTACTTC	CASNQAGETGAYEQYF
many	TRBV6-2/TRBV6-3	-	TRBJ2-7	TGTGCCAGCAGTTACTCGAGCACTTTGGGGGAGCAGTACTTC	CASSYSSTLGEQYF
-	TRBV6-5	-	TRBJ1-5	TGTGCCAGTAGTTACAGTGTACAAGGTAGTCAGCCCCAGCATTTT	CASSYSVQGSQPQHF
-	TRBV6-6	-	TRBJ2-1	TGTGCCAGCAGTTTAGCGCCCTTGACGGGGCGTAATGAGCAGTTCTTC	CASSLAPLTGRNEQFF
many	TRBV5-6	-	TRBJ1-1	TGTGCCAGCAGCACCTACCAAGGAATCACTGAAGCTTTCTTT	CASSTYQGITEAFF
-	TRBV20-1	TRBD1	TRBJ2-2	TGCAGTGTTAGAGACCCACGACAGGGTGCCACCGGGGAGCTGTTTTTT	CSVRDPRQGATGELFF
-	TRBV5-4	-	TRBJ2-6	TGTGCCAGCAGCGACAGAAGCTCTGGGACAAACGTCATGACTTTC	CASSDRSSGTNVMTF
-	TRBV11-2	-	TRBJ2-3	TGTGCCAGCAGCTTGGGGTCTGGGCCGAGCACAGATACACAGTATTTT	CASSLGSGPSTDTQYF
-	TRBV5-4	TRBD1	TRBJ2-1	TGTGCCAGCAGTTTGGGAGCCGGGACAGGGATCTCAGCTGGGCAGTTCTTC	CASSLGAGTGISAGQFF
once	TRBV4-3	-	TRBJ1-3	TGCGCCAGCAGCGACCGGACGCGTGTCTCTGGAAACACAATATATTTT	CASSDRTRVSGNTIYF
many	TRBV12-3/TRBV12-4	-	TRBJ2-7	TGTGCCAGCTGTTTTGGGAGGACCTACGAGCAGTACTTC	CASCFGRTYEQYF
-	TRBV6-5	-	TRBJ2-7	TGTGCCAGCAGTTACCTCTGGGCCGGAGACTACGAGCAGTACTTC	CASSYLWAGDYEQYF
once	TRBV6-4	TRBD2	TRBJ2-1	TGTGCCAGCAGCGGGACTAGCGGGAGCAATGACCAGTTCTTC	CASSGTSGSNDQFF